This TCR beta chain was identified during a study of T-cell memory formation after mild COVID-19 (dated by TCRdb to the early 2020s). A note on the overall study: TCR sequence clusters from the two donors were largely donor specific. The cohort comprised two young, previously healthy adult volunteers, one female and one male. Longitudinal TCRalpha and TCRbeta repertoire sequencing tracked T-cell clones expanding and contracting after mild COVID-19 in a couple of donors. What the study reported, not specific to this receptor: Some responding clones were detected in pre-infection memory, which suggested that pre-existing cross-reactive memory T cells had joined the SARS-CoV-2 response. The second-wave clones that peaked on day 37 were not confirmed to be SARS-CoV-2 specific. The study covered only a couple of mild cases, and larger cohorts including severe cases with pre-infection samples were considered necessary. From day 15 to 85, contracting clones showed balanced CD4/CD8 phenotypes, whereas a second wave of clones that expanded from day 15 to 37 leaned towards CD4+. Contracting CD4+ clones were found mainly in CM and EM memory subsets, while CD8+ clones were enriched in EMRA.

Relative to germline, V is 0 bases shorter and J is 0 bases shorter, with 10 bases between their ends. CDR1 and CDR2 are drawn from the germline V gene: SGHRS, YFSETQ. Including cysteine and phenylalanine, the CDR3 has 17 amino acids. Kept here is only the CDR3 DNA, which spans 51 bases and is read in frame from base 1. Of note for this clonotype: What antigen it recognizes has not been identified. No base quality information exists; no much larger clone differs at one position.

This sample was sequenced with an Illumina NovaSeq 6000. TCRalpha and TCRbeta cDNA libraries were constructed by 5'RACE with constant-segment primers, with sample barcodes and unique molecular identifiers being introduced. RNA was extracted from every sample with Trizol reagent. Library amplification was performed in two PCR steps, and a second sample barcode and Illumina TruSeq adapters were introduced in the second step. The libraries were sequenced on an Illumina NovaSeq using 2 x 150 bp paired-end reads. Per the authors' processing: With migec v1.2.7, reads were demultiplexed and then collapsed into UMI-guided consensus sequences. With mixcr v2.1.11, UMI consensuses were aligned to TRA and TRB V and J templates and assembled into clonotypes. Expanded or contracted clonotypes were those called significant by both edgeR and NoisET, with noise models trained on biological replicates. For edgeR calls, the thresholds were a false discovery rate-adjusted p below 0.01 and a log2 fold-change of 1. As an exploratory analysis of dynamics, max-normalized trajectories of the 1000 most abundant clonotypes were examined by PCA with hierarchical clustering. The CD4 or CD8 phenotype of responding clones was assigned using the separately sequenced CD4+ and CD8+ repertoires. TCRdb itself trimmed the public reads at Q25 with fastp, ran MiXCR and retained productive beta chains. For every CDR3 protein sequence, its rows merge into one entry that carries the most common genes and DNA. The authors' filters were not applied to this entry. The sample table contains 150,000 to 200,000 distinct CDR3 sequences; only one count was recorded for more than 15% of them. The ten largest clones capture around 2% of the sample.

Ficoll-Paque density gradient centrifugation was used to isolate PBMCs. The receptor's source is an adult woman who had mild COVID-19 (a few samples of this study predate the infection). The sample titles of this study are shuffled in the database, so cell type and time point are left out; the donor was told from shared clones. The V and J genes are TRBV5-1 and TRBJ2-6; no D gene can be assigned with confidence. The sequencing input was PBMCs or a T cell subset sorted from them (not recorded which). The DNA reads TGCGCCAGCAGCTTGGGCCCACGGAGCTCTGGGGCCAACGTCCTGACTTTC. Translated, this is CASSLGPRSSGANVLTF.